This TCR beta chain was sequenced during a study of CD8+CD57+ T cells in acquired aplastic anemia. Overall study: Sorted CD4+ and CD8+ cell DNA averaged around 3 ug. General study points: Almost 30 shared CD8+ CDR3s appeared highly expressed within patients' immunodominant clones.

Genomic DNA, serving as template, underwent TCR beta VDJ and CDR3 profiling. Via MiXCR, TCRdb re-called the reads, giving one row per CDR3 protein. The sample consists of under 500,000 distinct CDR3 sequences, around 30% of them appearing once. This CDR3 spans 15 amino acids. Germline values: CDR1 SGHTA, CDR2 FQGNSA. V dropped 4 bases and J dropped 4 bases, with 17 bases sitting between them. Patients chosen for sequencing had shown CD8+CD57+ cell expansion by flow cytometry. Patients, without exception, had severe acquired aplastic anemia. The blood sampling took place in patients who had so far received no therapy. The table lists this clonotype with many counts. Its cognate antigen is unknown.

The J gene is TRBJ2-7, the V gene TRBV7-2; TRBD1 might be the D (6 bases). Sequenced material: sorted CD4+, CD8+, or CD8+CD57+ T cells (not recorded which) from PBMCs. The TCR comes from a human donor with aplastic anemia. The DNA for the CDR3 is TGTGCCAGCAGCTATAGCCGGGACACAAAATACGAGCAGTACTTC. Its translation: CASSYSRDTKYEQYF.